This T cell receptor beta chain comes out of a study of blood T cell repertoires in COVID-19. Original processing notes: Estimation of nucleated cell counts relied on the amplification of reference gene primers. The repertoire was sequenced with immunoSEQ multiplex PCR; TCRdb's copy has only in-frame clones and lacks some. V and J calls and clone size are as listed in that table; D and trimming were resolved from the DNA. The sample carries just over 250,000 clones, approximately 89% recorded once. J gave up 6 bases and V 0 bases, and 15 bases lay outside the gene matches. Germline V gene lookup returns CDR1 SGHNT and CDR2 YYREEE (reference sequence). The CDR3 spans 18 residues.

The sequenced material came from peripheral blood. The chain has TRBV5-4 and TRBJ2-1; 7 positions agree with TRBD1. The sequence was collected from a woman aged 45 to 65 with acute or convalescent COVID-19. CDR3 in amino acids: CASSLGGQVLRRGNEQFF. CDR3 DNA: TGTGCCAGCAGCTTGGGAGGACAGGTCCTACGCCGGGGCAATGAGCAGTTCTTC.